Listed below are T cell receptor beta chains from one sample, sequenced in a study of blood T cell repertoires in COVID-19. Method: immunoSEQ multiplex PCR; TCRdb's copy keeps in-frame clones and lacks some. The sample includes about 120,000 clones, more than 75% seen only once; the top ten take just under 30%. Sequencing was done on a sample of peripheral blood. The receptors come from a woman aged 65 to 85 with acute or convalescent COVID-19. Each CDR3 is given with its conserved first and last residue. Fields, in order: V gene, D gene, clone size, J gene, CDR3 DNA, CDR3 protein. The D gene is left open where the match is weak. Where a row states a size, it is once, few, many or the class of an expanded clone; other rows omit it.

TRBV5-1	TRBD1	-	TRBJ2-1	TGCGCCAGCAGCTTGACTTATACGGGACAGGGGGCCTACAATGAGCAGTTCTTC	CASSLTYTGQGAYNEQFF
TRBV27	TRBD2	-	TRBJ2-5	TGTGCCAGCAAGAGCGGGGGGCCCCAAGAGACCCAGTACTTC	CASKSGGPQETQYF
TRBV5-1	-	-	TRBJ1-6	TGCGCCACCCAATCGGGTCAGGGCAATTCACCCCTCCACTTT	CATQSGQGNSPLHF
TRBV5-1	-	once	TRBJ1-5	TGCGCCAGCAGCTTATCAGGACAGAATCAGCCCCAGCATTTT	CASSLSGQNQPQHF
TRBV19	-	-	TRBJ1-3	TGTGCCAGTAGTATAACCCGCCAGGTCGGGGGTAAGAGAAACACCATATATTTT	CASSITRQVGGKRNTIYF
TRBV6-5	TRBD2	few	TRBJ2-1	TGTGCCAGCAGTTACGGAATAGCGGGGGGGCCCAGTGAGCAGTTCTTC	CASSYGIAGGPSEQFF
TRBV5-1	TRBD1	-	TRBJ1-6	TGCGCCAGCGCTCGGGGGACAGGTAGCTCCTATAATTCACCCCTCCACTTT	CASARGTGSSYNSPLHF
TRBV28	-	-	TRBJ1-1	TGTGCCAGCAGTTTAGCGGGGGTTTCGGCTTTCTTT	CASSLAGVSAFF
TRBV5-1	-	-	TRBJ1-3	TGCGCCAGCAGCTTGGTCCAGGGTGGAAACACCATATATTTT	CASSLVQGGNTIYF
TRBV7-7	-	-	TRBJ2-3	TGTGCTAGCAGCTTTGGAGGGGGGGGCACAGATACGCAGTATTTT	CASSFGGGGTDTQYF
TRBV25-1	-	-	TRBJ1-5	TGTGCCAGCAGTGACGGTCAAAATCGGCCCCAGCATTTT	CASSDGQNRPQHF
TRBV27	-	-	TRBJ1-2	TGTGCCAGCAGGAGAGGGGGAGACTATGGCTACACCTTC	CASRRGGDYGYTF
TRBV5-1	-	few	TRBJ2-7	TGCGCCAGCAGCCAAGATTCCACATCCTACGAGCAGTACTTC	CASSQDSTSYEQYF
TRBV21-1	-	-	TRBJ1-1	TGTGCCAGCAGCAACAGGGCTTCCATAAACATGAACACTGAAGCTTTCTTT	CASSNRASINMNTEAFF
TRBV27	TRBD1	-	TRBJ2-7	TGTGCCAGCAGTTTATCCCCCGGGACAGTTTCCTACGAGCAGTACTTC	CASSLSPGTVSYEQYF
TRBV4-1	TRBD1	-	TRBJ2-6	TGCGCCAGCAGCAGGGGGCCTGGGGCCAACGTCCTGACTTTC	CASSRGPGANVLTF
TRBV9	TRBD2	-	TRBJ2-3	TGTGCCAGCAGCTCTTGGACTAGCGGGGGCACAGATACGCAGTATTTT	CASSSWTSGGTDTQYF
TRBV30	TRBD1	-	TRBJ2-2	TGTGCCTGGAGTCCTTGGACAGGGAATGCCGGGGAGCTGTTTTTT	CAWSPWTGNAGELFF
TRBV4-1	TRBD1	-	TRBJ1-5	TGCGCCAGCAGCCCGGGACAGGGAGGTCAGCCCCAGCATTTT	CASSPGQGGQPQHF
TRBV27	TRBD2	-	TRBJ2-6	TGTGCCAGCAGTCGACGGACTAGCGACATTGGGGCCAACGTCCTGACTTTC	CASSRRTSDIGANVLTF
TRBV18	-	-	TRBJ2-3	TGTGCCAGCTCACCCGGGAGTAGCACAGATACGCAGTATTTT	CASSPGSSTDTQYF
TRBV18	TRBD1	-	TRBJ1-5	TGTGCCAGCTCACCGGGACAGGGTGGGAGTCAGCCCCAGCATTTT	CASSPGQGGSQPQHF
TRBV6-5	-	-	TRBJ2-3	TGTGCCACTGCAGGGGGGCCCGCAGATACGCAGTATTTT	CATAGGPADTQYF
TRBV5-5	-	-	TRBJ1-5	TGTGCCAGCAGGCTGGAGATCAGGGAAGGTGGTCAGCCCCAGCATTTT	CASRLEIREGGQPQHF
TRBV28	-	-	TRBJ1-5	TGTGCCAGCAGTTTACCCAATACAGGGAATCAGCCCCAGCATTTT	CASSLPNTGNQPQHF
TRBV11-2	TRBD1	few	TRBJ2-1	TGTGCCAGCAGCTTACAAGGGGACAGACACAATGAGCAGTTCTTC	CASSLQGDRHNEQFF
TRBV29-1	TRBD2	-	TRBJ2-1	TGCAGCGTTGAGGGACTAGCCCGCTACAATGAGCAGTTCTTC	CSVEGLARYNEQFF
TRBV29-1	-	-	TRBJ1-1	TGCAGCGCCGGACAGCAGAACACTGAAGCTTTCTTT	CSAGQQNTEAFF
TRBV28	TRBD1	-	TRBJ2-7	TGTGCCAGCAGTTTAGCCCGGACCGGGACAGGGACCTTTGAGCAGTACTTC	CASSLARTGTGTFEQYF
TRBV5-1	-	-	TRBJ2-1	TGCGCCAGCGCCCGCCTAGGAAGCTCCTACAATGAGCAGTTCTTC	CASARLGSSYNEQFF
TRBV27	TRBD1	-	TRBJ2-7	TGTGCCAGCAGTTCCGGACAGGGCCTCGGGTACGAGCAGTACTTC	CASSSGQGLGYEQYF
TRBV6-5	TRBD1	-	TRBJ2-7	TGTGCCAGCAACTGGGACAGGGTCGGCGAGCAGTACTTC	CASNWDRVGEQYF
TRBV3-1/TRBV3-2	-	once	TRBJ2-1	TGTGCCAGCAGCCCTCGGGGCTTCGGGGGTTTAAATGAGCAGTTCTTC	CASSPRGFGGLNEQFF
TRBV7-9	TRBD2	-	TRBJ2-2	TGTGCCAGCAGCCTGACTAGCGGGGAGAACACCGGGGAGCTGTTTTTT	CASSLTSGENTGELFF
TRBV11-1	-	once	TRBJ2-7	TGTGCCAGCAGCTTATCCAGGCTTTACGAGCAGTACTTC	CASSLSRLYEQYF